Sequencing of this T cell receptor beta chain was carried out in a study of OX40 agonist ivuxolimab in advanced cancers. Concerning the study at large: Ivuxolimab was a fully human IgG2 agonistic monoclonal antibody targeting the costimulatory receptor OX40 (CD134). Among the approximately 54 dose-escalation patients, around 19 had hepatocellular carcinoma, approximately 15 melanoma, 9 renal cell carcinoma and 9 head and neck cancer. In the dose-escalation cohort, approximately 82% of patients were male, and the mean age was 60 years with a range of roughly 20 to 85. Intravenous ivuxolimab was administered to patients every 2 weeks at six dose levels: 0.01, 0.1, 0.3, 1.5, 3 and 10 mg/kg. Three dose-escalation patients achieved partial responses, one with hepatocellular carcinoma and two with cutaneous melanoma. Peripheral TCRbeta sequencing aimed to test whether ivuxolimab altered TCR sequence diversity and caused clonal T-cell expansion. Prior anti-PD-1, anti-PD-L1 or anti-CTLA-4 therapy was permitted, and checkpoint inhibitors had been received by approximately 39% of dose-escalation patients. The monotherapy dose-escalation portion (N ≈ 50 patients) of the phase I ivuxolimab trial is reported in the paper. The investigation overall reported the following: Antigen specificity was not determined for the clonally expanded peripheral T cells. At doses from 0.1 to 3.0 mg/kg, clonal expansion was seen in both CD4+ and CD8+ blood T cells between baseline and week 6. In partial responders in the 0.1-3.0 mg/kg groups, normalized peripheral clonal expansion was found to be among the lowest, especially among CD8+ T cells. On average, CD8+ T cells showed more expanded clones than CD4+ T cells after ivuxolimab. Low levels of normalized T-cell clonal expansion were also seen in some nonresponding patients.

Genomic DNA was isolated from the sorted cells so that the TCRbeta CDR3 region could be sequenced. The immunoSEQ Assay was used for sequencing of TCRbeta CDR3 regions. TCRdb took this table from immuneACCESS and kept in-frame rearrangements with V and J called. Such tables lack part of the clones; where checked against another copy, unresolved V genes explain under half of the gap, and the rest is unexplained. The sample table contains about 66,000 clones; only one count was recorded for 88% of them. The ten largest clones capture roughly 0.66% of the sample. Details on this clone: There is no known antigen for this receptor. The record has no base qualities; no much larger clone is one base away.

Per the germline V gene, MDHEN is the CDR1 and SYDVKM is the CDR2. V is shortened by 6 bases, J by 4 bases, and the region joining them spans 12 bases. The CDR3 runs 13 amino acids, cysteine and phenylalanine included. Only the CDR3 DNA is retained, 39 bases long and in frame from the first base. Patients with a history of autoimmune disease or receiving systemic immunosuppression were excluded from the trial. Peripheral blood for TCR sequencing was drawn from every dose cohort at baseline, at cycle 4 day 1 and at cycle 7 day 1. The samples were taken from a phase I, first-in-human, multicenter, open-label dose-escalation trial of ivuxolimab. Adults with locally advanced or metastatic melanoma, renal cell carcinoma, hepatocellular carcinoma or head and neck squamous cell carcinoma were enrolled in the trial. Before TCR sequencing, CD4+ T cells and CD8+ T cells from peripheral blood were sorted into separate populations.

This receptor was identified in an adult with an advanced solid tumor such as melanoma, head and neck, liver or kidney cancer. The V and J genes are TRBV28 and TRBJ1-2, with no D gene named confidently. Sample: CD4+ or CD8+ T cells sorted from blood, taken in a trial of the OX40 agonist ivuxolimab. The nucleotide sequence is TGTGCCAGCAGACCATCGACGCTCTATGGCTACACCTTC. Its protein product is CASRPSTLYGYTF.